The sequence of this T cell receptor beta chain was determined in a study of T-cell reconstitution after alpha-beta-depleted transplantation in children (dated by TCRdb to 2016 to 2017). Turning to the overall study: The study quantitatively tracked T-cell immune reconstitution after TCRalphabeta/CD19-depleted allogeneic hematopoietic cell transplantation in children using TCR repertoire profiling. General conclusions and limits of the study: Hyperexpanded clone frequencies declined over subsequent months; after one year, T-cell counts and TCRbeta diversity were mostly attributed to newly produced T cells. The apparently early recovery of alphabetaT-cell counts about two months after transplant reportedly depended on only several hundred rapidly expanded clones that came from non-depleted graft cells. The high TCRbeta diversity at day 60 in some patients was ascribed to recipient T cells and intrathymic progenitors that had survived conditioning.

As concerns this clonotype: This receptor's antigen is unknown. No quality values exist for individual bases; no much larger clone is one base distant.

The protocol used for the library was PCR. Sequencing was performed on an Illumina HiSeq 2500. Molecular barcoding was employed in the preparation of TCR libraries, with unique molecular identifiers being used to normalize TCRbeta repertoire quantification. TCRdb reworked the public reads: Q25 trimming with fastp, MiXCR clone assembly, productive beta chains retained. One record per CDR3 amino acid sequence lists the most common genes and DNA. Present in this sample are about 900,000 distinct CDR3 sequences, around 30% of which were seen just once. The top ten clonotypes cover roughly 31% of the sample. Sample treatment or condition, as interpreted from the label and publication: allogeneic hematopoietic cell transplantation with graft depleted of TCRalphabeta T cells and CD19 B cells. Transplant recipients were children who received TCRalphabeta/CD19-depleted allogeneic hematopoietic cell grafts.

This TCR came from a boy under two years old who had a stem cell transplant for SCID, so the T cells may come from the graft donor. Sequencing used PBMCs, mostly from graft donor cells, obtained 360 days after TCRalphabeta/CD19-depleted stem cell transplant.

CDR3 reads: CSVEEIVSGHEQFF. The DNA reads as follows: TGCAGCGTTGAAGAGATAGTGTCGGGCCATGAGCAGTTCTTC. The rearrangement combines TRBV29-1 with TRBJ2-1, with the D gene uncertain. CDR1 SQVTM and CDR2 ANQGSEA were looked up in the germline V gene. The CDR3 contains 14 residues, cysteine and phenylalanine counted. Only CDR3 DNA is held: 42 bases, read in frame from base 1. The trim is 0 bases for V and 8 bases for J, with a gap of 14 bases between the germline ends.